The 20 T cell receptor beta chains below were found in one sample sequenced in a study of identical twins. From the 5' RACE reads, TCRdb called clonotypes with MiXCR, one entry per CDR3 protein. This sample yields fewer than 250,000 distinct CDR3 sequences, of which 7.5% are seen a single time; over 5% belongs to the top ten. This same sample was also part of a study on yellow fever vaccine responses in identical twins.

Input material: CD8+ T cells sorted from blood. These receptors came from a woman aged 18-29 years in good health.

This clonotype appeared a few times. The chain is built from TRBV25-1 and TRBJ2-7; D might be TRBD1 or TRBD2, each matching 5 bases. Trimming removed 4 bases from V and 2 bases from J, with 12 bases in between. The CDR3 length is 14 residues. Germline CDR1 and CDR2: MGHDK and SYGVNS. CDR3 sequence reads: CASSAGDGPYEQYF. CDR3 nucleotides: TGTGCCAGCAGTGCCGGGGACGGGCCCTACGAGCAGTACTTC.

A word on this clonotype: A read error may produce the germline difference seen at one junction end. V gene TRBV3-1 combines with J gene TRBJ2-1; TRBD1 or TRBD2 may be the D gene (7 bases each). The CDR3 has 18 residues. The germline CDR1 and CDR2 sequences are LGHDT and YNNKEL (reference sequence). The CDR3 nucleotides read TGTGCCAGCTGCCAAGAAATCCTCAGGGGGGGGACGAACAATGAGCAGTTCTTC. It encodes CASCQEILRGGTNNEQFF.

V gene TRBV11-3 combines with J gene TRBJ2-5, with TRBD2 matching over 7 bases. Germline loops: CDR1 SGHNT, CDR2 YENEEA. There are 15 residues in the CDR3. V trimming: 5 bases; J trimming: 5 bases; junction bases outside the gene matches: 11. The CDR3, as DNA: TGTGCCAGCAGCCCCCGGGAAAGGGAGGGGGAGACCCAGTACTTC. This codes for CASSPREREGETQYF.

This clonotype was detected ten times or more. The V call is TRBV7-9, the J call TRBJ1-1; D is unclear. Germline values: CDR1 SEHNR, CDR2 FQNEAQ (reference sequence). The germline V and J ends were trimmed by 5 bases and 5 bases, with 12 bases remaining between them. The CDR3 runs to 13 residues. The CDR3 DNA sequence: TGTGCCAGCAGCCCCCCGGCGGGAACTGAAGCTTTCTTT. Amino acid sequence: CASSPPAGTEAFF.

The rearrangement uses TRBV7-2 and TRBJ2-1, with D uncertain. CDR3 length: 13 residues. V was shortened by 1 base and J by 4 bases, with 5 bases between the two germline ends. CDR1 and CDR2 (germline): SGHTA, FQGNSA. The CDR3 here is CASSLDYYNEQFF. Written as DNA, the CDR3 is TGTGCCAGCAGCTTAGACTATTACAATGAGCAGTTCTTC. The whole variable domain, filled in from reference TRBV7-2 and TRBJ2-1, reads GAGVSQSPSNKVTEKGKDVELRCDPISGHTALYWYRQSLGQGLEFLIYFQGNSAPDKSGLPSDRFSAERTGGSVSTLTIQRTQQEDSAVYLCASSLDYYNEQFFGPGTRLTVL.

This clonotype was detected only a few times. The chain links TRBV27 to TRBJ2-7; no clear D. The V end was cut by 4 bases, the J end by 11 bases, with 15 bases between. The CDR3 contains 12 residues. CDR1 and CDR2 from the germline V gene are MNHEY and SMNVEV (reference sequence). This CDR3 is CASSSESSREYF. The CDR3 DNA reads as TGTGCCAGCAGTTCGGAGAGCTCCCGAGAGTACTTC.

The chain combines TRBV20-1 with TRBJ2-3; tentatively, D is TRBD2 (5 bases). This CDR3 contains 13 residues. Germline assignment: CDR1 DFQATT and CDR2 SNEGSKA (reference sequence). Between the trimmed V and J ends, which lost 5 bases and 2 bases, there was a span of 11 bases. DNA of the CDR3: TGCAGTGCTGCCGGAGGCGTCACAGATACGCAGTATTTT. Translation gives CSAAGGVTDTQYF.

In its sample, this clonotype was seen a few times. This rearrangement joins TRBV7-9 to TRBJ1-4; D is ambiguous. The CDR3 consists of 13 residues. V dropped 8 bases and J dropped 6 bases, with 13 bases sitting between them. CDR1 and CDR2 from the germline V gene are SEHNR and FQNEAQ (reference sequence). Written as DNA, the CDR3 is TGTGCCAGCGGATTTTCCCTGGATGAAAAACTGTTTTTT. Its translation is CASGFSLDEKLFF.

This clonotype was counted at least ten times. V is TRBV5-1 and J is TRBJ2-7; 12 bases agree with TRBD2. This CDR3 is 17 amino acids long. With V trimmed by 0 bases and J by 3 bases, 7 bases remained unmatched. The germline gives CDR1 SGHRS, CDR2 YFSETQ. The CDR3: CASSLGLAGVKDYEQYF. The CDR3 coding sequence is TGCGCCAGCAGCTTGGGACTAGCGGGAGTGAAAGACTACGAGCAGTACTTC.

This clonotype was detected many times. This sequence joins TRBV28 and TRBJ1-1, with 11 bases lining up with TRBD1. The CDR3 extends over 14 amino acids. Germline assignment: CDR1 MDHEN and CDR2 SYDVKM. Trimming took 5 bases from V and 5 from J; bases not matched to a gene: 4. The CDR3 nucleotides read TGTGCCAGCAGTCCAGGGACAGGGGGGACTGAAGCTTTCTTT. Translated: CASSPGTGGTEAFF.

V is TRBV5-1 and J is TRBJ2-7; 7 bases agree with TRBD2. The CDR3 sequence is 12 residues long. Germline V CDR1 and CDR2: SGHRS, YFSETQ. J was trimmed by 1 base and V by 7 bases; bases with no gene match: 2. Here the CDR3 reads CASGGGSYEQYF. CDR3 nucleotides: TGCGCCAGCGGGGGGGGTTCCTACGAGCAGTACTTC.

This rearrangement joins TRBV7-9 to TRBJ1-1, with D perhaps TRBD1 (6 bases). Germline V lookup: CDR1 SEHNR, CDR2 FQNEAQ (reference sequence). V lost 4 bases to trimming and J lost 0 bases, with 15 bases between them. The CDR3 sequence is 16 residues long. The CDR3 reads CASSSPKTGLNTEAFF. The CDR3 DNA follows: TGTGCCAGCAGCTCCCCAAAGACAGGATTGAACACTGAAGCTTTCTTT.

This chain uses TRBV12-3 or TRBV12-4 with TRBJ2-5, with 7 bases that match TRBD2. The CDR3 is made up of 16 amino acids. V was pared by 6 bases and J by 2 bases, with 12 bases of the junction left unmatched. The CDR3 protein is CASSPTGTTKQETQYF. Here the CDR3 DNA reads TGTGCCAGCAGCCCCACTGGGACTACAAAACAAGAGACCCAGTACTTC.

This clonotype was seen a few times. This rearrangement joins TRBV7-7 to TRBJ1-4, with D perhaps TRBD1 (6 bases). This CDR3 region has 14 residues. Trimming took off 1 base at V and 5 bases at J, with 8 bases between the two ends. Germline assignment: CDR1 SSHAT and CDR2 FNYEAQ (reference sequence). CDR3 nucleotide sequence: TGTGCCAGCAGCTTAGGGGGGCTGAATGAAAAACTGTTTTTT. Protein sequence: CASSLGGLNEKLFF.

Notes on this clonotype: This may stem from a read error, because a much larger clone lies one nucleotide away. J is TRBJ2-3 and V is TRBV5-1; D perhaps matches TRBD2 (5 bases). The CDR3 extends over 14 amino acids. CDR1 is SGHRS and CDR2 is YFSETQ in the germline V gene. V was cut by 2 bases and J by 2 bases, with 9 bases left in between. CDR3 sequence: CASSFLDYTDTQYF. The DNA of the CDR3 is TGCGCCAGCAGCTTTTTAGACTACACAGATACGCAGTATTTT. The full variable domain, its missing parts supplied by reference TRBV5-1 and TRBJ2-3, is KAGVTQTPRYLIKTRGQQVTLSCSPISGHRSVSWYQQTPGQGLQFLFEYFSETQRNKGNFPGRFSGRQFSNSRSEMNVSTLELGDSALYLCASSFLDYTDTQYFGPGTRLTVL.

This clonotype was seen a handful of times. V and J are TRBV27 and TRBJ2-5; possible D gene TRBD2, 7 bases. This CDR3 is 16 amino acids long. Germline assignment: CDR1 MNHEY and CDR2 SMNVEV (reference sequence). V was pared by 2 bases and J by 4 bases, with 17 bases between. The CDR3, as DNA: TGTGCCAGCAGTTTAACGGGGGGCGTAATTGTAGAGACCCAGTACTTC. It specifies CASSLTGGVIVETQYF.

This clonotype was picked up a small number of times. The V and J genes are TRBV24-1 and TRBJ2-1; D is perhaps TRBD2 (5 bases). The CDR3 totals 13 residues. V was trimmed by 1 base and J by 12 bases, leaving 12 bases between them. Germline assignment: CDR1 KGHDR and CDR2 SFDVKD. CDR3 protein: CATSDLAAHGQFF. The DNA for the CDR3 is TGTGCCACCAGTGATTTAGCGGCCCACGGGCAGTTCTTC.

The sample holds a few counts of this clonotype. Written as DNA, the CDR3 is TGTGCCACCAGTGATCCTGACTCCGCTAGCACAGATACGCAGTATTTT. Translated: CATSDPDSASTDTQYF. The chain links TRBV24-1 to TRBJ2-3; no clear D. This CDR3 has 16 amino acids. Germline V gene data show CDR1 as KGHDR and CDR2 as SFDVKD. Trimming took off 3 bases at V and 0 bases at J, with 12 bases between the two ends.

This clonotype has more than one count but fewer than ten. The rearrangement joins TRBV11-2 to TRBJ2-1; TRBD1 might be the D (5 bases). The CDR3 is 19 residues long. Trimming cost V 1 base and J 4 bases, with 23 bases left between them. Germline V CDR1 and CDR2: SGHAT, FQNNGV. Written as DNA, the CDR3 is TGTGCCAGCAGCTTAGGGGCACGGGTCGGTGGGGCTCGTTACAATGAGCAGTTCTTC. This translates into CASSLGARVGGARYNEQFF.

This sequence joins TRBV7-7 and TRBJ2-5; TRBD1 matches 10 bases. V shed 5 bases, J shed 1 base, and the junction held 4 bases outside the gene matches. CDR1 SSHAT and CDR2 FNYEAQ come from the germline V gene (reference sequence). This CDR3 has 15 residues. This chain's CDR3 is CASSRDRGSQETQYF. CDR3 nucleotides: TGTGCCAGCAGCCGGGACAGGGGCTCCCAAGAGACCCAGTACTTC.